This TCR beta chain emerged from a study of glioma-infiltrating T cells after dendritic cell vaccination. Study background: Patients received autologous tumor lysate-pulsed dendritic cell vaccination between about 2003 and 2013. Study-level points and caveats: Patients with more pretreatment TILs had longer time to progression and survival.

About this clone: Its antigen is not identified.

This CDR3 comprises 17 residues. CDR1 and CDR2 (germline): SGHRS, YFSETQ. V shed 0 bases and J shed 2 bases, with 14 bases lying between them. Libraries were prepared by immunoSEQ multiplex PCR; TCRdb keeps only in-frame clonotypes and omits some of them. The sample consists of about 73,000 clones, approximately 80% of them appearing once. The specimen was blood, collected before dendritic cell vaccination. The sequence was collected from a human donor with glioblastoma. V gene TRBV5-1 combines with J gene TRBJ2-2, with a possible D match to TRBD1 (6 bases). CDR3 sequence reads: CASSLAYGQLNTGELFF. CDR3 DNA sequence: TGCGCCAGCAGCTTGGCATACGGACAGTTAAACACCGGGGAGCTGTTTTTT.